This TCR beta chain was observed in a study of T cells after yellow fever vaccination. TCRdb reprocessed the 5' RACE reads via MiXCR and lists one record per CDR3 protein. The top ten clones hold 25% of a sample with over 100,000 distinct CDR3 sequences, roughly 8.9% of them seen once. This clonotype has a count of ten or more. Its antigen remains unknown. Overall study findings and caveats: Overlap between CD4 and CD8 compartments was detected for a small share of clonotypes.

This CDR3 region has 12 residues. Germline CDR1 SQVTM, CDR2 ANQGSEA. This sequence joins TRBV29-1 and TRBJ2-2; TRBD1 matches at 11 bases. Source: CD8+ T cells sorted from PBMCs, taken 45 days after the yellow fever booster vaccination. The TCR sequence derives from a man aged 25 to 45 who received the YFV17D yellow fever vaccine. The CDR3 protein is CSGTGGIGELFF. CDR3 in DNA: TGCAGTGGGACAGGGGGAATCGGGGAGCTGTTTTTT.